This is a list of T cell receptor beta chains from one sample in a study of blood T cell repertoires in COVID-19. TCRdb's copy holds only in-frame clones and misses some; the assay was immunoSEQ multiplex PCR. Found here are 95,000 to 150,000 clones, around three quarters of them singletons; the top ten hold approximately 2%. Sequencing used peripheral blood. These receptors were taken from a woman aged 70 to 79 with acute or convalescent COVID-19. Both conserved end residues are part of each CDR3.

V,J,CDR3
TRBV5-1,TRBJ2-7,CASSLAGSSYEQYF
TRBV29-1,TRBJ2-1,CSVETGGRSYNEQFF
TRBV2,TRBJ1-5,CASRGLGAGQPQHF
TRBV29-1,TRBJ1-2,CSVAGGRDRGRYTF
TRBV28,TRBJ1-2,CASSPPTGLYGYTF
TRBV10-2,TRBJ2-5,CASSETRGETQYF
TRBV9,TRBJ2-2,CASSFRGTGELFF
TRBV7-2,TRBJ1-6,CASSLVPGSPLHF
TRBV19,TRBJ1-2,CASSIRPEPNYGYTF
TRBV19,TRBJ2-1,CASSSRGGAYNEQFF
TRBV19,TRBJ1-5,CASRPDGTVAQPQHF
TRBV5-5,TRBJ2-2,CASRKRADRGANTGELFF
TRBV19,TRBJ1-4,CASSSTLNEKLFF
TRBV6-5,TRBJ1-2,CASSPWTGGSSGYTF
TRBV5-1,TRBJ1-1,CASSLEGVGTEAFF
TRBV7-9,TRBJ2-7,CASSSGTVSYEQYF
TRBV3-1/TRBV3-2,TRBJ1-5,CASSLGQTNQPQHF
TRBV9,TRBJ2-1,CASSVGGTSVDEQFF
TRBV19,TRBJ1-1,CASQRGYFTEAFF
TRBV11-2,TRBJ2-5,CASSLSSSQYF
TRBV7-2,TRBJ2-2,CASSLARGGIDTGELFF
TRBV6-5,TRBJ1-3,CASLGQISGNTIYF
TRBV6-5,TRBJ1-6,CASSYSGGGGNSPLHF
TRBV27,TRBJ2-7,CASSSSRVARGYEQYF
TRBV7-5,TRBJ2-2,CARSTRGTSGRMTGELFF
TRBV19,TRBJ2-1,CASSMTGRGLEAYNEQFF
TRBV28,TRBJ2-7,CASSLLLAGVVSSYEQYF
TRBV9,TRBJ1-3,CASSLSGGAFSGNTIYF
TRBV28,TRBJ2-6,CASSLGDRANVLTF
TRBV9,TRBJ2-5,CASSQRGRETQYF
TRBV27,TRBJ2-1,CASCHPTSGVNEQFF
TRBV30,TRBJ2-7,CAWSAGQEPYEQYF
TRBV29-1,TRBJ1-1,CSVLPARGNTEAFF
TRBV18,TRBJ1-1,CASTEGQGSTEAFF
TRBV19,TRBJ2-7,CASTGAAYEQYF
TRBV12-3/TRBV12-4,TRBJ1-1,CASRGTGHTEAFF